These 2 T cell receptor beta chains were sequenced from one sample in a study of T cell repertoires in cytomegalovirus infection (dated by TCRdb to about 2019). Reading the label with the study, this specimen's treatment or condition is: in vitro stimulation with specific CMV peptide epitopes to enrich CMV-specific T cells. This sample was sequenced with an Illumina HiSeq 1500. TCRdb took the public reads, trimmed them with fastp at Q25, ran MiXCR for clone calling and kept in-frame beta chains. CDR3 protein duplicates are merged, each entry listing the most common genes and DNA. For this sample there are some 920,000 distinct CDR3 sequences; approximately 33% appear just once. 13% of the sample belongs to the ten largest clones. These TCRs are of unknown antigen specificity. Material: cultured CD8+ T cells from PBMCs, obtained from culture after CMV antigen stimulation. These receptors were obtained from a human donor in good health (CMV status not recorded). Some clones in this sample may be carry-over from other donors' samples.

The chain recombines TRBV7-6 with TRBJ2-1; possible D gene TRBD2, 6 bases. V lost 3 bases and J lost 2, with 11 bases in between. CDR3 length: 15 amino acids. The germline gives CDR1 SGHVS, CDR2 FNYEAQ. For the CDR3, the DNA is TGTGCCAGCAGCTTGGATAGCGGCACCTACAATGAGCAGTTCTTC. Encoded protein: CASSLDSGTYNEQFF.

This clonotype is a singleton in its sample. The rearrangement uses TRBV9 and TRBJ2-1, with D possibly matching TRBD2 (6 bases). The ends were cut back, 6 bases at V and 0 bases at J, with 25 bases in the middle. The CDR3 covers 19 residues. Germline loops: CDR1 SGDLS, CDR2 YYNGEE. CDR3 protein: CASTNPVSSAHSSYNEQFF. In DNA form, the CDR3 reads TGTGCCAGCACTAACCCCGTTTCTAGCGCCCATAGCTCCTACAATGAGCAGTTCTTC.